The present TCR beta chain was sequenced within a study of T cell responses to AZD1222 COVID-19 vaccine. Study observations and caveats: Donors were largely white British and mainly female; clonal diversity was possibly underestimated.

As regards this clone: The target antigen is unknown.

Repertoires were generated with immunoSEQ multiplex PCR, while TCRdb's copy carries only in-frame clones and drops some. The sample carries 190,000 or so clones, roughly 92% recorded once. The CDR3 consists of 17 residues. V lost 1 base to trimming and J lost 0 bases, with 15 bases between them. CDR1 is LNHDA and CDR2 is SQIVND in the germline V gene (reference sequence). Sample: peripheral blood, taken 28 days after the second AZD1222 dose. The TCR comes from an adult who received the AZD1222 COVID-19 vaccine. The V gene is TRBV19, the J gene TRBJ1-1, with TRBD1 as a possible D gene (6 bases). This CDR3 is CASSIAVAQGMNTEAFF. The CDR3, as DNA: TGTGCCAGTAGTATAGCCGTAGCTCAGGGGATGAACACTGAAGCTTTCTTT.